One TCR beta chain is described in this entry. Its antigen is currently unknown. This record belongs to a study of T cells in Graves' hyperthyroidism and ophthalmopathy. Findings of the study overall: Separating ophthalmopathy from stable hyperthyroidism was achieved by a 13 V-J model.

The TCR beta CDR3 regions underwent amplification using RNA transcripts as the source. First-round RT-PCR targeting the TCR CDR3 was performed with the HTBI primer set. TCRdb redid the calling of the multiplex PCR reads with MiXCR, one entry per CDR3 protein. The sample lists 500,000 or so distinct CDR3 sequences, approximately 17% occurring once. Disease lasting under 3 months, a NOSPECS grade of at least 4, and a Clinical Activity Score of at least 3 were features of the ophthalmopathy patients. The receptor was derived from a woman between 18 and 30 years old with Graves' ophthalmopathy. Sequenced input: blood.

CDR3 nucleotides: TGCAGCGCAAAGGACCCCCGGGACTATGGCTACACCTTC. This sequence encodes CSAKDPRDYGYTF. This chain connects TRBV29-1 to TRBJ1-2; D call uncertain. The CDR3 is made up of 13 amino acids. V shed 7 bases and J shed 3 bases, with 15 bases lying between them. Germline CDR1 is SQVTM and CDR2 is ANQGSEA.